This T cell receptor (beta chain) appears in the sequencing data of a study of blood T cell repertoires in COVID-19. About the research overall: From the United States, Italy and Spain came samples of acute and convalescent COVID-19. T cells, B-cell-depleted T cells, or PBMCs supplied cDNA or gDNA.

In the original analysis: It was from reference gene primer amplification that nucleated cell counts were estimated. TCRdb keeps only in-frame clones here, not all; method: immunoSEQ multiplex PCR. The D gene and trimming were derived from the DNA, and the V and J assignments and clone size from that table. This sample has some 67,000 clones; around nine tenths occur once, and the top ten carry under 6.5%. CDR3 size: 16 residues. With 0 bases clipped from V and 1 base from J, the junction kept 2 bases outside the gene matches. Germline CDR1 reads MNHNY; CDR2 reads SVGAGI (reference sequence). The source material was peripheral blood. This receptor was taken from a woman aged 18-30 years with acute or convalescent COVID-19. The chain is built from TRBV6-6 and TRBJ2-3, with 9 bases fitting TRBD1. The CDR3 sequence is CASSYSGQGRTDTQYF. The CDR3 bases are TGTGCCAGCAGTTACTCGGGACAGGGACGCACAGATACGCAGTATTTT.